This T cell receptor beta chain was documented in a study of T cell responses to AZD1222 COVID-19 vaccine. Study-level results: Rises in breadth and depth of Spike-specific TCRs came after two AZD1222 doses. Repertoire samples came only from after the peak T cell response. Unmutated regions of variants are reportedly targeted by nearly half of spike-specific TCRs. The number of AZD1222 recipients seropositive at baseline was only five to seven.

About this clone itself: Its antigen remains unknown.

Sequencing was performed with immunoSEQ multiplex PCR; in TCRdb, only in-frame clones are kept and a portion is missing. The data show roughly 140,000 clones, with 82% seen just once and approximately 4% held by the top ten. After removal of 2 bases from V and 5 bases from J, the junction contained 10 bases not matched to a gene. This CDR3 region has 16 residues. CDR1 SGHRS and CDR2 YFSETQ come from the germline V gene. The sample was peripheral blood, taken on day 0 of MenACWY control vaccination. This clonotype was sampled from an adult in good health. The chain is built from TRBV5-1 and TRBJ2-5; 9 nucleotides match TRBD2. CDR3 nucleotide sequence: TGCGCCAGCAGCTTTGGGATAGCGGGGGCCGGGGAGACCCAGTACTTC. Encoded protein: CASSFGIAGAGETQYF.